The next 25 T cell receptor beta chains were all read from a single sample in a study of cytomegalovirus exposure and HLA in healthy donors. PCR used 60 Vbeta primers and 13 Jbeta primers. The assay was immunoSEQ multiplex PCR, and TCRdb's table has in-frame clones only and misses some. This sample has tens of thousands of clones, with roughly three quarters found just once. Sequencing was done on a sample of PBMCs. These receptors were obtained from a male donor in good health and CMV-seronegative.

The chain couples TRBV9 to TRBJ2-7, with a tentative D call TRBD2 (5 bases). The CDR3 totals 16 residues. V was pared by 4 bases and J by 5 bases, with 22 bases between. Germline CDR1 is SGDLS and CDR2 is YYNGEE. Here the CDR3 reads CASSPRSGWQVHEQYF. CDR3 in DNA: TGTGCCAGCAGCCCACGATCGGGGTGGCAGGTCCACGAGCAGTACTTC.

As DNA, the CDR3 is TGTGCCAGCAGGCTGGGACAGGGTGGTTCCTACGAGCAGTACTTC. It codes for CASRLGQGGSYEQYF. V gene TRBV6-5 combines with J gene TRBJ2-5; 9 nucleotides line up with TRBD1. The J call may be in error: the DNA end matches TRBJ2-7 better. CDR1 MNHEY and CDR2 SVGAGI come from the germline V gene. The CDR3 covers 15 residues.

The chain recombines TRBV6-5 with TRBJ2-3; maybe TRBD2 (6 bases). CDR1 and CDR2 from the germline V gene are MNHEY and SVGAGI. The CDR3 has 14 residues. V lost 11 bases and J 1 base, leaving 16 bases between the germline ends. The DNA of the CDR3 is TGTGCCCGCCCCACAAGGGAGGGCACAGATACGCAGTATTTT. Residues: CARPTREGTDTQYF.

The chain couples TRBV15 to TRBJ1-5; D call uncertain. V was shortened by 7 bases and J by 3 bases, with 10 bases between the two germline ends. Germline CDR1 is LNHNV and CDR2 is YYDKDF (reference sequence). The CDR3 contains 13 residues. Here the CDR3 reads CATNQAINQPQHF. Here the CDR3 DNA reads TGTGCCACCAACCAAGCGATCAATCAGCCCCAGCATTTT.

The DNA of the CDR3 is TGCGCCAGCAGCTTGACGCCAGGACAGGGCAATGAAAAACTGTTTTTT. Its translation is CASSLTPGQGNEKLFF. The V call is TRBV5-1, the J call TRBJ1-4, with TRBD1 matching 8 bases. The length of the CDR3 is 16 residues. V shed 1 base, J shed 5 bases, and the junction held 7 bases outside the gene matches. The germline CDR1 and CDR2 sequences are SGHRS and YFSETQ.

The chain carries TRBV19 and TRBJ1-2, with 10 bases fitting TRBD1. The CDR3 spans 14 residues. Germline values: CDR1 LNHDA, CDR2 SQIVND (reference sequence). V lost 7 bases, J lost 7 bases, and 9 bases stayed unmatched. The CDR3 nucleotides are TGTGCCAGTACCTCTCCGGGACAGGGGTCTGGCTACACCTTC. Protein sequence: CASTSPGQGSGYTF.

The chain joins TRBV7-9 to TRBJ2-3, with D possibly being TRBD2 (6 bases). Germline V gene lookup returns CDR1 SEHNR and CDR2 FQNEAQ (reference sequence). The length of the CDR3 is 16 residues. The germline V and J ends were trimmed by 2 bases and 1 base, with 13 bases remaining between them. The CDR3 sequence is CASSLLARGGTDTQYF. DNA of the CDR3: TGTGCCAGCAGCTTACTAGCGCGAGGGGGCACAGATACGCAGTATTTT.

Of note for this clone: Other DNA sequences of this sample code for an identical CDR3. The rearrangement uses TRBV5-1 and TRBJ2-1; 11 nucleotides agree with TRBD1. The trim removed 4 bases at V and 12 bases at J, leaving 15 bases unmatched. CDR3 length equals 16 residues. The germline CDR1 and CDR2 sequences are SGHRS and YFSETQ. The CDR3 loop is CASSNGQGALVRRQFF. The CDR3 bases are TGCGCCAGCAGCAACGGACAGGGGGCGTTGGTGCGCAGGCAGTTCTTC.

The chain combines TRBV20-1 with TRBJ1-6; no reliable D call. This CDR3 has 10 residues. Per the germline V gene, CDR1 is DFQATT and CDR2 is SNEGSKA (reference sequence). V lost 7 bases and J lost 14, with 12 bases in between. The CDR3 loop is CSVRKSTLHF. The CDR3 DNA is TGCAGTGTCAGAAAATCCACCCTCCACTTT.

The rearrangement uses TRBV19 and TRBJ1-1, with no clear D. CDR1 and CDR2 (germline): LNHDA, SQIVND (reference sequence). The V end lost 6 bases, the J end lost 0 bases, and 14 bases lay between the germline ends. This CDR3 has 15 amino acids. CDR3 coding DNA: TGTGCCAGTAGCTCACAGTCGGTGGTGAACACTGAAGCTTTCTTT. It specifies CASSSQSVVNTEAFF. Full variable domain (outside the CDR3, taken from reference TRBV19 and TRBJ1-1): DGGITQSPKYLFRKEGQNVTLSCEQNLNHDAMYWYRQDPGQGLRLIYYSQIVNDFQKGDIAEGYSVSREKKESFPLTVTSAQKNPTAFYLCASSSQSVVNTEAFFGQGTRLTVV.

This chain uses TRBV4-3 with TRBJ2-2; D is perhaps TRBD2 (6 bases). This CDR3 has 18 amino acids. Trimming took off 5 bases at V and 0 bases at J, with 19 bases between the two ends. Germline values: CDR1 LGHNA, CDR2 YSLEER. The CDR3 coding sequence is TGCGCCAGCAGCAGGGGACTTCCTCCCCTCGCGAACACCGGGGAGCTGTTTTTT. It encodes CASSRGLPPLANTGELFF.

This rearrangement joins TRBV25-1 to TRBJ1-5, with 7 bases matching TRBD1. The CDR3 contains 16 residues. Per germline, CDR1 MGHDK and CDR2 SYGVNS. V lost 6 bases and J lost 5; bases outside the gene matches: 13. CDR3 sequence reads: CASSPKAAGGHQPQHF. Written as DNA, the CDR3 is TGTGCCAGCAGCCCCAAGGCTGCAGGGGGTCATCAGCCCCAGCATTTT.

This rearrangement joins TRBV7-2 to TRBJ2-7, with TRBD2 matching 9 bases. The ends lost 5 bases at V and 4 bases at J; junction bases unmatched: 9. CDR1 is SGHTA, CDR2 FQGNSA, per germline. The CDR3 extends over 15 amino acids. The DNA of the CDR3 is TGTGCCAGCAGCACAGCTGGACTAGCGCCGTACGAGCAGTACTTC. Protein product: CASSTAGLAPYEQYF.

The CDR3 region has the DNA TGTGCCAGCTCACCGGGGGGGATACGCTCCTACGAGCAGTACTTC. Protein sequence: CASSPGGIRSYEQYF. The V call is TRBV18, the J call TRBJ2-7; TRBD2 aligns across 7 bases. Germline CDR1 is KGHSH and CDR2 is LQKENI. The CDR3 consists of 15 residues. With V trimmed by 3 bases and J by 0 bases, 5 bases remained unmatched.

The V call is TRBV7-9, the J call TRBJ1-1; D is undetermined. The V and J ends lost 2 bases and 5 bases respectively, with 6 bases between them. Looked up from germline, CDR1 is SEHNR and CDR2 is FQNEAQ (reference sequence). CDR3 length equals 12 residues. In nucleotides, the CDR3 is TGTGCCAGCAGCTTACCTCGGACTGAAGCTTTCTTT. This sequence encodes CASSLPRTEAFF.

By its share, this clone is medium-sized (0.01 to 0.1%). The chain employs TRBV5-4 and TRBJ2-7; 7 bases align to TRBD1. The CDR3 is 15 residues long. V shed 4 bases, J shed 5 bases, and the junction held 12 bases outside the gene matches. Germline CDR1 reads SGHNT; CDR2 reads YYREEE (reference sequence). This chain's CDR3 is CASSHSPTGDNEQYF. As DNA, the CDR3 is TGTGCCAGCAGCCACTCCCCAACAGGGGACAACGAGCAGTACTTC.

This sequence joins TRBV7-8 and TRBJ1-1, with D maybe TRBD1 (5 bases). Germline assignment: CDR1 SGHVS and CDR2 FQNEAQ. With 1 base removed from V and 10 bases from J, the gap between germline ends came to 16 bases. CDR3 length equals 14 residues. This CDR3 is CASSLGQLGLGAFF. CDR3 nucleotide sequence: TGTGCCAGCAGCTTAGGGCAGTTGGGGCTCGGAGCTTTCTTT.

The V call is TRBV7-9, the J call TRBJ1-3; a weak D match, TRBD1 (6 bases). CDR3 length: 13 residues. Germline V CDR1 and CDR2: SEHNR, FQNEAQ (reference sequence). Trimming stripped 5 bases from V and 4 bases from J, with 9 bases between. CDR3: CASSRGQGNTIYF. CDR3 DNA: TGTGCCAGCAGCCGCGGACAGGGAAACACCATATATTTT.

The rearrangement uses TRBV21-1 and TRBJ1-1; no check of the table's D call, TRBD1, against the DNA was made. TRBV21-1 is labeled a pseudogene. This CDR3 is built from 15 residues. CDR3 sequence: CASSRTGGENTEAFF. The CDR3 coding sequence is TGTGCCAGCAGTCGGACAGGGGGCGAGAACACTGAAGCTTTCTTT.

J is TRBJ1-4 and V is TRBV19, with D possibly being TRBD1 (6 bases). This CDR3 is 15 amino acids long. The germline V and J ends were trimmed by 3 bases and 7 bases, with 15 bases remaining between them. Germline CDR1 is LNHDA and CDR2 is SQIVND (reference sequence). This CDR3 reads CASSIVLGAIEKLFF. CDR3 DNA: TGTGCCAGTAGTATTGTACTGGGGGCTATTGAAAAACTGTTTTTT.

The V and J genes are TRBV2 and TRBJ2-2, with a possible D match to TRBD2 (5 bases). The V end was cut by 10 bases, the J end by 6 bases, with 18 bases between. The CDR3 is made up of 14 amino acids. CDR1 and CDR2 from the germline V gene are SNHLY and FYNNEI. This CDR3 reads CATSVGRSAGELFF. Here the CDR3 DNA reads TGTGCCACCTCTGTGGGGAGAAGCGCCGGGGAGCTGTTTTTT.

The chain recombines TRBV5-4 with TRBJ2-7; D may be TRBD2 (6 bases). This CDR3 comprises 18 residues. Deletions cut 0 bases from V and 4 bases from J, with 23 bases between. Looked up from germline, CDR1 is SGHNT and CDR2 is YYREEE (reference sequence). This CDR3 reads CASSLARDGRRGIYEQYF. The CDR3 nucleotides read TGTGCCAGCAGCTTGGCCAGGGACGGGAGACGGGGTATATACGAGCAGTACTTC.

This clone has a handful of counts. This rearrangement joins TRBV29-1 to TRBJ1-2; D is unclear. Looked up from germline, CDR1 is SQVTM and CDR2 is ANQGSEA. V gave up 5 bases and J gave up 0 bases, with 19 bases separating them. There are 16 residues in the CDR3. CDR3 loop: CSVKWAEPTTNYGYTF. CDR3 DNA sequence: TGCAGCGTTAAGTGGGCAGAACCCACCACTAACTATGGCTACACCTTC. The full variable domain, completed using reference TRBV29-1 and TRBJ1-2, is SAVISQKPSRDICQRGTSLTIQCQVDSQVTMMFWYRQQPGQSLTLIATANQGSEATYESGFVIDKFPISRPNLTFSTLTVSNMSPEDSSIYLCSVKWAEPTTNYGYTFGSGTRLTVV.

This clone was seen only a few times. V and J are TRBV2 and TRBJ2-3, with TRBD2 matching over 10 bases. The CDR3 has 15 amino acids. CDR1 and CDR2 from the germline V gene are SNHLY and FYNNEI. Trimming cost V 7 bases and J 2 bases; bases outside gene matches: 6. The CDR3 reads CASIRTSGVTDTQYF. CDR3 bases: TGTGCCAGCATCCGGACTAGCGGAGTCACAGATACGCAGTATTTT.

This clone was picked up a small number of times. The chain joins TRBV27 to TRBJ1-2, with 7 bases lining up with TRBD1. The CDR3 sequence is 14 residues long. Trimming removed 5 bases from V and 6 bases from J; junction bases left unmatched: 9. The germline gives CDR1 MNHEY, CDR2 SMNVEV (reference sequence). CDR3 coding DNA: TGTGCCAGCAGTCTCAAGACAGGGTTCGATGGCTACACCTTC. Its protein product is CASSLKTGFDGYTF.